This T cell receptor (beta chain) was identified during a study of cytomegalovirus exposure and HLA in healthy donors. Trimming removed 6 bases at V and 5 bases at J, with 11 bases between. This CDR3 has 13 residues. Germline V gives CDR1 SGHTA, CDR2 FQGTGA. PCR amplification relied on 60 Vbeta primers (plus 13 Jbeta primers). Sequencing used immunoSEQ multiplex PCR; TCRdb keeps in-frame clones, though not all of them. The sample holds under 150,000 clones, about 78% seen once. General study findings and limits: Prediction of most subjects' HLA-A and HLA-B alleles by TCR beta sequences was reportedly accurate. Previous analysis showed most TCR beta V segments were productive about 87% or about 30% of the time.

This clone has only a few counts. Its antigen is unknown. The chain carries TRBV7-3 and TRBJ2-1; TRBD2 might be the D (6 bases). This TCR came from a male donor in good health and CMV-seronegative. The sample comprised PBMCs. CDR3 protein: CASRRDFDNEQFF. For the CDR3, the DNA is TGTGCCAGCAGACGGGACTTCGACAATGAGCAGTTCTTC. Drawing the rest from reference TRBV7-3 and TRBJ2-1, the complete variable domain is GAGVSQTPSNKVTEKGKYVELRCDPISGHTALYWYRQSLGQGPEFLIYFQGTGAADDSGLPNDRFFAVRPEGSVSTLKIQRTERGDSAVYLCASRRDFDNEQFFGPGTRLTVL.